The 30 T cell receptor beta chains in this list originate from one sample, sequenced in a study of cytotoxic CD8 clonotypes in ibrutinib-treated CLL. Clones were read by immunoSEQ multiplex PCR, and TCRdb kept only the in-frame ones, dropping some. The sample has 45,000 to 65,000 clones, approximately 82% seen once. The sample consisted of PBMCs, taken after 24 months of ibrutinib treatment. The receptors stem from a human donor with chronic lymphocytic leukemia.

The table lists this clone with a count of one. This chain links TRBV28 with TRBJ2-5, with 7 bases matching TRBD1. The V gene's germline CDR1 is MDHEN and CDR2 SYDVKM. CDR3 length: 13 amino acids. The ends lost 8 bases at V and 3 bases at J; junction bases unmatched: 6. The CDR3 bases are TGTGCCAGCGGGCCGGGACAGAAAGAGACCCAGTACTTC. This codes for CASGPGQKETQYF.

The chain uses TRBV2 and TRBJ2-1; D may be TRBD2 (7 bases). The CDR3 extends over 13 amino acids. V was clipped by 7 bases and J by 12 bases, with 19 bases between them. From germline, CDR1 is SNHLY and CDR2 FYNNEI. CDR3 nucleotide sequence: TGTGCCAGCATCAGAGGGTACAGGGAGGGGCAGTTCTTC. This gives the protein CASIRGYREGQFF. Combining the CDR3 with reference TRBV2 and TRBJ2-1 gives the whole variable domain EPEVTQTPSHQVTQMGQEVILRCVPISNHLYFYWYRQILGQKVEFLVSFYNNEISEKSEIFDDQFSVERPDGSNFTLKIRSTKLEDSAMYFCASIRGYREGQFFGPGTRLTVL.

The chain is built from TRBV5-4 and TRBJ2-1; TRBD2 matches 8 bases. This CDR3 contains 14 residues. Germline CDR1 and CDR2: SGHNT and YYREEE (reference sequence). V shed 2 bases and J 8 bases; nucleotides not matched to a gene: 6. This CDR3 is CASSLSTGGHEQFF. CDR3 DNA sequence: TGTGCCAGCAGCTTAAGCACGGGAGGGCATGAGCAGTTCTTC.

This chain links TRBV28 with TRBJ1-4; 8 bases line up with TRBD1. In germline, CDR1 is MDHEN, CDR2 SYDVKM. The length of the CDR3 is 17 residues. The ends lost 1 base at V and 5 bases at J; junction bases unmatched: 9. In nucleotides, the CDR3 is TGTGCCAGCAGTTTATTCACTGGACAGGGCCTAAATGAAAAACTGTTTTTT. This sequence encodes CASSLFTGQGLNEKLFF.

This clone was counted between two and nine times. The chain links TRBV27 to TRBJ2-1, with D possibly TRBD2 on 5 matching bases. V gave up 6 bases and J gave up 6 bases, with 12 bases separating them. The CDR3 consists of 13 residues. Germline-derived CDR1 and CDR2 are MNHEY and SMNVEV (reference sequence). The CDR3 nucleotides read TGTGCCAGCAGGAGAAGAGGAGGCAATGAGCAGTTCTTC. Protein: CASRRRGGNEQFF.

V is TRBV7-2 and J is TRBJ2-7, with D hard to call. CDR3 length equals 15 residues. The ends were cut back, 1 base at V and 0 bases at J, with 10 bases in the middle. Germline V gene sequence: CDR1 SGHTA, CDR2 FQGNSA. The CDR3 nucleotides read TGTGCCAGCAGCTTAGTCGCCCCTAGCTCCTACGAGCAGTACTTC. The encoded protein is CASSLVAPSSYEQYF.

The gene calls are TRBV7-6 and TRBJ1-1; 9 nucleotides align to TRBD1. V was clipped by 5 bases and J by 4 bases; unmatched bases: 5. The CDR3 has 14 amino acids. Germline V gene data show CDR1 as SGHVS and CDR2 as FNYEAQ. The chain's CDR3 is CASSQRTGATEAFF. The DNA of the CDR3 is TGTGCCAGCAGCCAAAGGACAGGGGCCACTGAAGCTTTCTTT.

The chain is built from TRBV18 and TRBJ1-1; 7 nucleotides align to TRBD1. Germline CDR1 and CDR2: KGHSH and LQKENI. The CDR3 sequence is 15 residues long. V dropped 6 bases and J dropped 3; count of bases not matched to a gene: 10. CDR3 in amino acids: CASSLQGSEDTEAFF. For the CDR3, the DNA is TGTGCCAGCTCTCTACAGGGGTCGGAGGACACTGAAGCTTTCTTT.

The chain combines TRBV9 with TRBJ2-7, with TRBD1 matching 7 bases. V was pared by 0 bases and J by 2 bases, with 2 bases of the junction left unmatched. Germline CDR1 reads SGDLS; CDR2 reads YYNGEE. The CDR3 spans 14 residues. CDR3 in DNA: TGTGCCAGCAGCGTAGGGACAGGCACCTACGAGCAGTACTTC. It yields the protein CASSVGTGTYEQYF.

The V gene is TRBV19, the J gene TRBJ2-7; D might be TRBD2 (6 bases). The length of the CDR3 is 15 residues. Germline V gene lookup returns CDR1 LNHDA and CDR2 SQIVND (reference sequence). Trimming took off 5 bases at V and 2 bases at J, with 16 bases between the two ends. CDR3 bases: TGTGCCAGTAGTCCCTGGGCGGGAAGCACCTACGAGCAGTACTTC. Translated, it gives CASSPWAGSTYEQYF.

This sequence joins TRBV7-9 and TRBJ2-1; 11 nucleotides line up with TRBD2. The CDR3 is made up of 13 amino acids. Germline V gives CDR1 SEHNR, CDR2 FQNEAQ (reference sequence). The V gene end was trimmed by 6 bases and the J gene end by 6 bases; junction bases not matched to a gene: 1. In DNA form, the CDR3 reads TGTGCCAGCAGAGGGACTAGCGGCAATGAGCAGTTCTTC. It specifies CASRGTSGNEQFF.

The chain employs TRBV25-1 and TRBJ1-1, with D maybe TRBD1 (5 bases). The CDR3 length is 14 residues. V lost 2 bases and J 9 bases, leaving 16 bases between the germline ends. Germline V CDR1 and CDR2: MGHDK, SYGVNS. CDR3 loop: CASSEAGGTVKAFF. The CDR3, as DNA: TGTGCCAGCAGTGAAGCAGGCGGGACGGTTAAAGCTTTCTTT.

The CDR3 protein is CASSPANRGRQGGANVLTF. CDR3 in DNA: TGTGCCAGCTCACCCGCTAACAGGGGGCGACAGGGTGGGGCCAACGTCCTGACTTTC. The chain has TRBV18 and TRBJ2-6; 9 bases are a match to TRBD1. The CDR3 loop spans 19 amino acids. Germline V lookup: CDR1 KGHSH, CDR2 LQKENI. The V segment lost 3 bases and the J segment 3 bases; nucleotides outside the gene matches: 12.

V gene TRBV28 combines with J gene TRBJ1-5, with 12 bases aligning to TRBD1. CDR1 MDHEN and CDR2 SYDVKM come from the germline V gene. With 3 bases clipped from V and 7 bases from J, the junction kept 1 base outside the gene matches. This CDR3 has 14 residues. In nucleotides, the CDR3 is TGTGCCAGCAGTTTGGGGACAGGGGGCCAGCCCCAGCATTTT. Translated: CASSLGTGGQPQHF.

The gene calls are TRBV5-1 and TRBJ2-5; 7 bases line up with TRBD2. The CDR3 is made up of 14 amino acids. V gave up 2 bases and J gave up 2 bases; unmatched junction bases: 3. Germline assignment: CDR1 SGHRS and CDR2 YFSETQ. CDR3 sequence: CASSFSGLQETQYF. For the CDR3, the DNA is TGCGCCAGCAGCTTTAGCGGGCTTCAAGAGACCCAGTACTTC.

This clone was detected only once. The CDR3 loop is CASSIQGQNTGELFF. For the CDR3, the DNA is TGTGCCAGTAGTATTCAGGGACAGAACACCGGGGAGCTGTTTTTT. The chain links TRBV19 to TRBJ2-2; D is possibly TRBD1 (6 bases). V was cut by 3 bases and J by 1 base, with 9 bases left in between. The V gene's germline CDR1 is LNHDA and CDR2 SQIVND (reference sequence). This CDR3 comprises 15 residues.

The rearrangement links TRBV29-1 to TRBJ2-1, with D possibly matching TRBD2 (6 bases). The CDR3 covers 13 residues. From germline, CDR1 is SQVTM and CDR2 ANQGSEA. Trimming pared 6 bases from V and 7 bases from J, leaving 16 bases between. The CDR3 loop reads CSVTGLRANEQFF. DNA of the CDR3: TGCAGCGTGACGGGACTCCGGGCTAATGAGCAGTTCTTC.

For this clone: The sample carries other DNA sequences with the same CDR3. The chain links TRBV30 to TRBJ1-1; no clear D gene. The V gene's germline CDR1 is GTSNPN and CDR2 SVGIG (reference sequence). CDR3 length: 13 amino acids. The V gene lost 0 bases and the J gene lost 2 bases, with 7 bases spanning the gap. The CDR3 DNA reads TGTGCCTGGAGTGTAGGTCCAAACACTGAAGCTTTCTTT. Translated, it gives CAWSVGPNTEAFF.

This chain connects TRBV27 to TRBJ1-2, with D possibly TRBD1 on 6 matching bases. The CDR3 covers 15 residues. Germline CDR1 reads MNHEY; CDR2 reads SMNVEV (reference sequence). Between the trimmed V and J ends, which lost 5 bases and 8 bases, there was a span of 21 bases. The CDR3 sequence: CASSPRTARSEGYTF. CDR3 DNA: TGTGCCAGCAGTCCCAGGACAGCTAGGTCCGAAGGCTACACCTTC.

J is TRBJ1-4 and V is TRBV5-6, with 7 bases aligning to TRBD1. Germline V gene sequence: CDR1 SGHDT, CDR2 YYEEEE. This CDR3 contains 15 residues. The junction had 6 bases not matched to a gene; V was cut back by 1 base and J by 6 bases. The CDR3 loop reads CASSLSLGGDEKLFF. Here the CDR3 DNA reads TGTGCCAGCAGCTTGTCTCTAGGGGGCGATGAAAAACTGTTTTTT.

This chain joins TRBV6-6 and TRBJ2-1, with TRBD2 matching over 9 bases. Germline loops: CDR1 MNHNY, CDR2 SVGAGI (reference sequence). The V segment lost 6 bases and the J segment 5 bases; nucleotides outside the gene matches: 8. CDR3 length equals 15 residues. In DNA form, the CDR3 reads TGTGCCAGCAGGCCAGCTAGCGGGATGAACAATGAGCAGTTCTTC. Its translation: CASRPASGMNNEQFF.

The chain combines TRBV7-2 with TRBJ2-7; 8 bases map to TRBD2. The V gene end was trimmed by 2 bases and the J gene end by 2 bases; junction bases not matched to a gene: 8. CDR3 length: 16 residues. The germline gives CDR1 SGHTA, CDR2 FQGNSA. CDR3 in DNA: TGTGCCAGCAGCTTAACGAGCGGGGGAGGTGCCTACGAGCAGTACTTC. Translation: CASSLTSGGGAYEQYF.

V is TRBV15 and J is TRBJ1-2, with D uncertain. Deletions cut 1 base from V and 9 bases from J, with 9 bases between. The CDR3 spans 12 residues. The germline CDR1 and CDR2 sequences are LNHNV and YYDKDF (reference sequence). Written as DNA, the CDR3 is TGTGCCACCAGCAGAGTCGGACGTAGCTACACCTTC. Residues: CATSRVGRSYTF.

This clone is a singleton in its sample. In nucleotides, the CDR3 is TGTGCCAGCAGCCAAGGACAGGGTACCTACGAGCAGTACTTC. This translates into CASSQGQGTYEQYF. V is TRBV4-2 and J is TRBJ2-7; 7 bases fit TRBD1. Unmatched junction bases numbered 2, after V lost 1 base and J lost 2 bases. There are 14 residues in the CDR3. Per germline, CDR1 LGHNA and CDR2 YNFKEQ.

This clone was detected only a few times. The chain joins TRBV13 to TRBJ2-1; TRBD2 matches 7 bases. Per the germline V gene, CDR1 is PRHDT and CDR2 is FYEKMQ (reference sequence). The ends lost 5 bases at V and 5 bases at J; junction bases unmatched: 3. There are 13 residues in the CDR3. CDR3 nucleotide sequence: TGTGCCAGCAGCGGACTAGATGACAATGAGCAGTTCTTC. This sequence encodes CASSGLDDNEQFF.

The rearrangement links TRBV27 to TRBJ2-5; tentative D call: TRBD2 (6 bases). Germline V gene sequence: CDR1 MNHEY, CDR2 SMNVEV (reference sequence). CDR3 length equals 18 residues. Trimming took 0 bases from V and 4 from J, leaving 21 bases between them. CDR3 amino acids: CASSLSSGGTRTGETQYF. As DNA, the CDR3 is TGTGCCAGCAGTTTATCCTCCGGAGGGACTCGGACGGGAGAGACCCAGTACTTC.

V usage is TRBV5-8 and J usage is TRBJ2-3; D is uncertain. Trimming stripped 7 bases from V and 1 base from J, with 13 bases between. The CDR3 is made up of 14 amino acids. Germline V gene sequence: CDR1 SGHTS, CDR2 YDEGEE. The CDR3 DNA reads as TGTGCCAGCGCACTCTCGGCGGGCACAGATACGCAGTATTTT. Residues: CASALSAGTDTQYF.

This clone showed up just a few times. The chain uses TRBV27 and TRBJ1-3, with D possibly matching TRBD1 (5 bases). Between the trimmed V and J ends, which lost 8 bases and 7 bases, there was a span of 15 bases. The CDR3 totals 13 residues. Germline V gene data show CDR1 as MNHEY and CDR2 as SMNVEV (reference sequence). The CDR3 is CASRAPSGNTIYF. As DNA, the CDR3 is TGTGCCAGCCGCGCCCCTTCAGGGAACACCATATATTTT.

This clone was observed once. CDR3 sequence (DNA): TGTGCCAGCGGTCGCAGCGGGAGTACGAATGAGCAGTTCTTC. Its translation is CASGRSGSTNEQFF. This chain uses TRBV5-6 with TRBJ2-1; the match to TRBD2 covers 8 bases. The CDR3 has 14 residues. In germline, CDR1 is SGHDT, CDR2 YYEEEE. Losses at the gene ends were 7 bases for V and 7 bases for J; bases not matched to a gene: 10.

This rearrangement joins TRBV28 to TRBJ1-1; 8 positions match TRBD1. The CDR3 loop spans 15 amino acids. Per the germline V gene, CDR1 is MDHEN and CDR2 is SYDVKM. Unmatched junction bases numbered 12, after V lost 5 bases and J lost 7 bases. The CDR3 sequence is CASSTKGQGAGEAFF. As DNA, the CDR3 is TGTGCCAGCAGTACCAAGGGGCAGGGGGCGGGTGAAGCTTTCTTT.